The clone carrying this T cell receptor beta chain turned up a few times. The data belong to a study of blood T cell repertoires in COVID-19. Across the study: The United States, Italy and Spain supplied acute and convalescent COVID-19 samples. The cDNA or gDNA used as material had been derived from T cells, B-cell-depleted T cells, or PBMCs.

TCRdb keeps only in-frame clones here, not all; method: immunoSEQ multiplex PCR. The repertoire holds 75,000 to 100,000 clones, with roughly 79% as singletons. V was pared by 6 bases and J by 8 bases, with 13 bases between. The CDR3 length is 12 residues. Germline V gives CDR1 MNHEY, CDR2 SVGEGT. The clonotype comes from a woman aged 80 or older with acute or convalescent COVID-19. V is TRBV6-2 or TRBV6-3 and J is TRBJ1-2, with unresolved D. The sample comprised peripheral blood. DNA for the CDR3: TGTGCCAGCAGCTGGCCCGGCGGGGGCTACACCTTC. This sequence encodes CASSWPGGGYTF.